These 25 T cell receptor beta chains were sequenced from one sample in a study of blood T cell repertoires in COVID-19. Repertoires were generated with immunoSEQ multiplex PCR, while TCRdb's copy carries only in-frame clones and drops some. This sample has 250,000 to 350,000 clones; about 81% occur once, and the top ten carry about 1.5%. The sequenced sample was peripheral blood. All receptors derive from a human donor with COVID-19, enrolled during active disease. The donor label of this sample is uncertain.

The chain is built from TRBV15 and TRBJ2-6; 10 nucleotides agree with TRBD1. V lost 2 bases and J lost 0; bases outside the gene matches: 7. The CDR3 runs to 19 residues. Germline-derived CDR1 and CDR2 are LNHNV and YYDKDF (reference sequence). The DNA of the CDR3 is TGTGCCACCAGCAGATTTGGGACAGGGGAAAGCTCTGGGGCCAACGTCCTGACTTTC. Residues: CATSRFGTGESSGANVLTF.

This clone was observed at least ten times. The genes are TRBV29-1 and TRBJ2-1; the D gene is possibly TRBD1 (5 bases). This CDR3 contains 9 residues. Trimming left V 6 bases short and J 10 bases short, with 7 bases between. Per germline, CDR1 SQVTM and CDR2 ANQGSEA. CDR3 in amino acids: CSVHREQFF. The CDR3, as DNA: TGCAGCGTCCACAGGGAGCAGTTCTTC.

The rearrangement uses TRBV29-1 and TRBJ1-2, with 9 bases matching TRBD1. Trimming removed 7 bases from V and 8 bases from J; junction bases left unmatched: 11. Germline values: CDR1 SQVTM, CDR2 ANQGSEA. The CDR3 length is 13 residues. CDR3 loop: CSARVTGGDGYTF. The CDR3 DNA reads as TGCAGCGCCAGAGTTACAGGGGGCGACGGCTACACCTTC.

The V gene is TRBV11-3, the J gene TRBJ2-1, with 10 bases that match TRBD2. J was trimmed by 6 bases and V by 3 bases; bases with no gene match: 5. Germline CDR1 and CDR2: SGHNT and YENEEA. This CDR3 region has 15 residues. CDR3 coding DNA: TGTGCCAGCAGCTTCGGGACTAGCGATGGCAATGAGCAGTTCTTC. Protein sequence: CASSFGTSDGNEQFF.

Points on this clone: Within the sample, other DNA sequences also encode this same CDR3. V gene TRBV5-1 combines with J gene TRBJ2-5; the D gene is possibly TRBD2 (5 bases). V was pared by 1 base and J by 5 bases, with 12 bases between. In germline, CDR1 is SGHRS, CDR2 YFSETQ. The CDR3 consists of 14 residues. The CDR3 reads CASSLFGREETQYF. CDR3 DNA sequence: TGCGCCAGCAGCTTGTTTGGTAGGGAGGAGACCCAGTACTTC.

Here the CDR3 DNA reads TGTGCCAGCACTTCCCTTCCGGGATCAGGAGAGCAGTACTTC. Its translation is CASTSLPGSGEQYF. The chain has TRBV27 and TRBJ2-7, with a tentative D call TRBD2 (5 bases). Trimming took off 7 bases at V and 7 bases at J, with 20 bases between the two ends. The CDR3 has 14 amino acids. Looked up from germline, CDR1 is MNHEY and CDR2 is SMNVEV (reference sequence).

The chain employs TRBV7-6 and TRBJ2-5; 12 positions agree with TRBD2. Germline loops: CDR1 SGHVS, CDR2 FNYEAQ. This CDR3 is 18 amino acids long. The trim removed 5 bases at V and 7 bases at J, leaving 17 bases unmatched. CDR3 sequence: CASSPTLAGGASKTTQYF. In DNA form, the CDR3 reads TGTGCCAGCAGCCCTACCCTAGCGGGAGGGGCATCTAAAACGACCCAGTACTTC. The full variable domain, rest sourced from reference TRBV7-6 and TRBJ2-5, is GAGVSQSPRYKVTKRGQDVALRCDPISGHVSLYWYRQALGQGPEFLTYFNYEAQQDKSGLPNDRFSAERPEGSISTLTIQRTEQRDSAMYRCASSPTLAGGASKTTQYFGPGTRLLVL.

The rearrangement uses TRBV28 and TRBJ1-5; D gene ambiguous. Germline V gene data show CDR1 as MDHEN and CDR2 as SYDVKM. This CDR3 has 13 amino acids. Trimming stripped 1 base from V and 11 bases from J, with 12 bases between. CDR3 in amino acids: CASSLSARGSQHF. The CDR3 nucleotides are TGTGCCAGCAGTTTATCGGCAAGAGGGTCCCAGCATTTT.

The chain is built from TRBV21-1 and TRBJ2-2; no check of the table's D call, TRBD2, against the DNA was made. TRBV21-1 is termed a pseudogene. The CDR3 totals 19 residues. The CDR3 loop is CASSKAGGGPVGGTGELFF. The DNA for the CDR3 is TGTGCCAGCAGCAAAGCAGGGGGAGGGCCGGTTGGTGGAACCGGGGAGCTGTTTTTT.

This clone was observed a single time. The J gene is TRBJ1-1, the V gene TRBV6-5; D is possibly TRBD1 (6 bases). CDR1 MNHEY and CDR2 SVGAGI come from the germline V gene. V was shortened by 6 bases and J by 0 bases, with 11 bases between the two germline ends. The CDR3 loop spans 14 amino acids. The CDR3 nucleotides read TGTGCCAGCAGGGGAGGGGGGATGAACACTGAAGCTTTCTTT. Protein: CASRGGGMNTEAFF.

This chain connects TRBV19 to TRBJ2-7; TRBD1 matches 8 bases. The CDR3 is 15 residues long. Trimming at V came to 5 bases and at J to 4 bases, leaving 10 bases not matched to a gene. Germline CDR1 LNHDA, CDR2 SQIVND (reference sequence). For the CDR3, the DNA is TGTGCCAGTAGTCCGGCCCGGACAGGGATATACGAGCAGTACTTC. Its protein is CASSPARTGIYEQYF.

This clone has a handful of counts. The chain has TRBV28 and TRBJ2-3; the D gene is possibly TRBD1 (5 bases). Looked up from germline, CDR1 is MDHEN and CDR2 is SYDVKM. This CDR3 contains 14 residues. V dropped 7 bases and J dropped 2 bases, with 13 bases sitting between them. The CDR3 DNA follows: TGTGCCAGCAAAGGGGCAAGGCTCACAGATACGCAGTATTTT. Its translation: CASKGARLTDTQYF.

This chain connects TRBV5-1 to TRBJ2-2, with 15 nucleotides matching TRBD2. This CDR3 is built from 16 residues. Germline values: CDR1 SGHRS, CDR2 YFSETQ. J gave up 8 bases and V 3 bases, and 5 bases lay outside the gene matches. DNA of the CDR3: TGCGCCAGCAGCTGGGGACTAGCGGGAGGATCTGGGGAGCTGTTTTTT. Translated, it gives CASSWGLAGGSGELFF. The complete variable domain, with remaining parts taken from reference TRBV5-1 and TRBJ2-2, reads KAGVTQTPRYLIKTRGQQVTLSCSPISGHRSVSWYQQTPGQGLQFLFEYFSETQRNKGNFPGRFSGRQFSNSRSEMNVSTLELGDSALYLCASSWGLAGGSGELFFGEGSRLTVL.

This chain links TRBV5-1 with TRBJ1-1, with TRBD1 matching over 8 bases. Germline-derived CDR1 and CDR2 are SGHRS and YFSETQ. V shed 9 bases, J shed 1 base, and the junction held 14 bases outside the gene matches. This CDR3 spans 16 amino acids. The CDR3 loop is CATRHGQGDGNTEAFF. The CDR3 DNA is TGCGCCACCCGTCACGGACAGGGAGATGGGAACACTGAAGCTTTCTTT.

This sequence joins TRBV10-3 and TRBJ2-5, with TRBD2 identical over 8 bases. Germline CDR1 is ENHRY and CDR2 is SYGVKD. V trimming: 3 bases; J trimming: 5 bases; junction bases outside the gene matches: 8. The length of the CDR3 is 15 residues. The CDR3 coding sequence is TGTGCCATCAGTGAAACAGCGGGAGCAGGGGAGACCCAGTACTTC. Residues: CAISETAGAGETQYF.

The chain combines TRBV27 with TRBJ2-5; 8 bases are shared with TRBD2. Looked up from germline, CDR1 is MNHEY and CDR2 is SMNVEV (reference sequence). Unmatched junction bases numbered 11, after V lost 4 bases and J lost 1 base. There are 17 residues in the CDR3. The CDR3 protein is CASSSLLPGLGQETQYF. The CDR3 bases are TGTGCCAGCAGTTCCCTGCTCCCGGGACTAGGCCAAGAGACCCAGTACTTC.

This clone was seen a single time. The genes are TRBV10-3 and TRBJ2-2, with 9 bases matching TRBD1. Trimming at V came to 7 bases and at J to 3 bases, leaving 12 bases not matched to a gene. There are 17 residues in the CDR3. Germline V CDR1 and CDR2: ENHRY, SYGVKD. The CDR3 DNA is TGTGCCATCACACCCTCACCGGGACAGGGAGACACCGGGGAGCTGTTTTTT. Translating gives CAITPSPGQGDTGELFF.

The CDR3 nucleotides read TGTGCCAGCAGTTTACACCAGGGGGCGCTCGAGCAGTACTTC. Its translation: CASSLHQGALEQYF. The genes are TRBV28 and TRBJ2-7, with 8 bases fitting TRBD1. The CDR3 consists of 14 residues. CDR1 and CDR2 (germline): MDHEN, SYDVKM. V lost 2 bases and J lost 6; bases outside the gene matches: 6.

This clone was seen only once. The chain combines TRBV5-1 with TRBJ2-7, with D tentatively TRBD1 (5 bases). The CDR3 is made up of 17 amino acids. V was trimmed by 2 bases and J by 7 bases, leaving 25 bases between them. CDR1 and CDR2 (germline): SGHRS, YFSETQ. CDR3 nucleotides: TGCGCCAGCAGCTTTTCCGCTCAGGGCAAGGGGATCTCTGAGCAGTACTTC. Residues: CASSFSAQGKGISEQYF.

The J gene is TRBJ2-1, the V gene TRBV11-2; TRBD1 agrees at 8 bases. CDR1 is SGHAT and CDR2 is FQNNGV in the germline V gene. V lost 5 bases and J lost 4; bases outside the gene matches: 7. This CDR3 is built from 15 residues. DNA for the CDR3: TGTGCCAGCAGCCTTTGGGGACAGGATTACAATGAGCAGTTCTTC. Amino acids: CASSLWGQDYNEQFF.

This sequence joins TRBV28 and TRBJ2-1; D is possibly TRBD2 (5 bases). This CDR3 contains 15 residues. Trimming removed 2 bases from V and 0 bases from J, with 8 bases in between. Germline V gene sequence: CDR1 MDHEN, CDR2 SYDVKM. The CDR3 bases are TGTGCCAGCAGTTTACAGCGGAGCTCCTACAATGAGCAGTTCTTC. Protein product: CASSLQRSSYNEQFF.

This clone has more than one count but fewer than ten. This CDR3 is CSASGAGENYEQYF. CDR3 sequence (DNA): TGCAGTGCTAGTGGGGCAGGGGAGAACTACGAGCAGTACTTC. The chain combines TRBV20-1 with TRBJ2-7; weak D call: TRBD1 (6 bases). Germline V CDR1 and CDR2: DFQATT, SNEGSKA (reference sequence). The germline V and J ends were trimmed by 3 bases and 3 bases, with 15 bases remaining between them. CDR3 size: 14 residues.

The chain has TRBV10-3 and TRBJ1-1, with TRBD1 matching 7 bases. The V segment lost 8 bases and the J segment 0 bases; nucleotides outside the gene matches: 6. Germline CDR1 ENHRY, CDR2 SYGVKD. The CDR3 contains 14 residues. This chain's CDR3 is CAISRTGMNTEAFF. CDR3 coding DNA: TGTGCCATCTCCAGGACAGGAATGAACACTGAAGCTTTCTTT.

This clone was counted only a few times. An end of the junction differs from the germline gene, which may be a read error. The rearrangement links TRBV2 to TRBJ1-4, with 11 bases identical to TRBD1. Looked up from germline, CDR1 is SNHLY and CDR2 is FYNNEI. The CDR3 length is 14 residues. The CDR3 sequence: CASSDGQGAKPIPF. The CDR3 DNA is TGTGCCAGCAGTGACGGACAGGGGGCGAAACCGATCCCCTTT.

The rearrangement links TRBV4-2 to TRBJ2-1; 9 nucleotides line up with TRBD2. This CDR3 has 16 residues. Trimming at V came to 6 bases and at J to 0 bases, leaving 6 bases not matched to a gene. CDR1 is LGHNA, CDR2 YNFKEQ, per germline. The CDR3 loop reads CASSPDSGSSYNEQFF. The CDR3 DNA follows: TGTGCCAGCAGTCCGGATAGCGGGAGCTCCTACAATGAGCAGTTCTTC.